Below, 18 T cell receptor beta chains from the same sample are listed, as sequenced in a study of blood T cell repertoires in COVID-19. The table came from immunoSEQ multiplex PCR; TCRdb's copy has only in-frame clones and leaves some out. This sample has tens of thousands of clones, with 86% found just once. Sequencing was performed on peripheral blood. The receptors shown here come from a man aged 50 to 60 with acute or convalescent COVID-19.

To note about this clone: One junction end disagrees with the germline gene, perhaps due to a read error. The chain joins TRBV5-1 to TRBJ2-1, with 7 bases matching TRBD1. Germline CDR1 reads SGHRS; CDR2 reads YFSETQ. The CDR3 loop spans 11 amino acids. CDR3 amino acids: CASSLGQGRVF. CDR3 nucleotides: TGCGCCAGCAGCTTGGGACAGGGTCGGGTCTTC.

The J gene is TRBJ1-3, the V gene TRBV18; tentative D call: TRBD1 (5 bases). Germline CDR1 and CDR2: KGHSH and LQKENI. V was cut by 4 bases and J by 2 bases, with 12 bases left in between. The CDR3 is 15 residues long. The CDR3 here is CASSQQGNAGNTIYF. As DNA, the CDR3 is TGTGCCAGCTCACAGCAGGGAAACGCTGGAAACACCATATATTTT. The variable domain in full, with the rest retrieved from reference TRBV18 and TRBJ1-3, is NAGVMQNPRHLVRRRGQEARLRCSPMKGHSHVYWYRQLPEEGLKFMVYLQKENIIDESGMPKERFSAEFPKEGPSILRIQQVVRGDSAAYFCASSQQGNAGNTIYFGEGSWLTVV.

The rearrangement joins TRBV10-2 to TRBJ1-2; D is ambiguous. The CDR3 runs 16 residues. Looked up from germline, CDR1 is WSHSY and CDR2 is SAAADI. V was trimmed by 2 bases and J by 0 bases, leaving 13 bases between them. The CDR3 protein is CASSERVAFSNYGYTF. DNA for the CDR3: TGCGCCAGCAGTGAGCGGGTGGCCTTCTCTAACTATGGCTACACCTTC.

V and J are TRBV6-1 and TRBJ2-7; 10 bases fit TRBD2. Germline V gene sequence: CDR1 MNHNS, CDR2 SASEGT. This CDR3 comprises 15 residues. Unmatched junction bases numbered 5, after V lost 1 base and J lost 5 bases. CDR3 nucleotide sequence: TGTGCCAGCAGTGAAGAACTAGCGGGGAGCGACGAGCAGTACTTC. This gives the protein CASSEELAGSDEQYF.

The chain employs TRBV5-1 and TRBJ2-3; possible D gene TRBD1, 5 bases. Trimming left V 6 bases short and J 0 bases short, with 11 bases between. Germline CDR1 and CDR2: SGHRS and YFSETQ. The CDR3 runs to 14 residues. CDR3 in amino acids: CASTEDSSTDTQYF. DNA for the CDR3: TGCGCCAGCACGGAAGACAGTAGCACAGATACGCAGTATTTT.

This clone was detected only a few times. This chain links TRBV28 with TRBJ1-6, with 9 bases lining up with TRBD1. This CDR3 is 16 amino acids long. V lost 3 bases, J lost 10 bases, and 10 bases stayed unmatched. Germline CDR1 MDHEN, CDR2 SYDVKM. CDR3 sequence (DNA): TGTGCCAGCAGTTTCCCCGTTGACAGGGGGGGATCACCCCTCCACTTT. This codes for CASSFPVDRGGSPLHF. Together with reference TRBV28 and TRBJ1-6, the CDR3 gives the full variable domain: DVKVTQSSRYLVKRTGEKVFLECVQDMDHENMFWYRQDPGLGLRLIYFSYDVKMKEKGDIPEGYSVSREKKERFSLILESASTNQTSMYLCASSFPVDRGGSPLHFGNGTRLTVT.

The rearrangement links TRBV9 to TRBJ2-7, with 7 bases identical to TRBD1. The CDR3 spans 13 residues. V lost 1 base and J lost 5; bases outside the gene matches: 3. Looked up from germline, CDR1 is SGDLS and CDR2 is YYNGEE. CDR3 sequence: CASSVWDSNEQYF. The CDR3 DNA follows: TGTGCCAGCAGCGTATGGGACAGCAACGAGCAGTACTTC.

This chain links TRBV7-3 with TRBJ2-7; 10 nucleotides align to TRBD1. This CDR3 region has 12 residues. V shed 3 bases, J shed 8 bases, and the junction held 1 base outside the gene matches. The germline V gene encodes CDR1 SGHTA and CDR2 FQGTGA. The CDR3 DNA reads TGTGCCAGCAGCTTGGGACAGGGGCAGCAGTACTTC. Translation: CASSLGQGQQYF.

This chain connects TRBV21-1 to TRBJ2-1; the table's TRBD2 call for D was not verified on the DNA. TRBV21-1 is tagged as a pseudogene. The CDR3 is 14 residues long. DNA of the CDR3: TGTGCCAGCAGTTACCGGGACTCCTACAATGAGCAGTTCTTC. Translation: CASSYRDSYNEQFF.

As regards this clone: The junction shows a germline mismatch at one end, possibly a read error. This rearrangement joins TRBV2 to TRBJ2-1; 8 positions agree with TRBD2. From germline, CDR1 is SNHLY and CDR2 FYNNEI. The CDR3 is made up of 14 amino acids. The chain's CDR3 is CASTPFSSGSNFLF. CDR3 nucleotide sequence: TGTGCCAGCACTCCGTTCTCGAGCGGGAGTAACTTTCTCTTC.

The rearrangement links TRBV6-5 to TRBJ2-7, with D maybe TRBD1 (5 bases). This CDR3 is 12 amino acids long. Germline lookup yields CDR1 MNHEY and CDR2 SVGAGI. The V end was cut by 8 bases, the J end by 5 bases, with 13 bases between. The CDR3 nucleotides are TGTGCCAGCTGGGCCCGACAGAACGAGCAGTACTTC. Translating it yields CASWARQNEQYF.

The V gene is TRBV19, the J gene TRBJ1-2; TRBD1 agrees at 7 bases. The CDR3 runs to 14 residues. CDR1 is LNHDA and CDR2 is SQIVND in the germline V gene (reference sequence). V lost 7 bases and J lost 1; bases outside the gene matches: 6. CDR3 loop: CASTWQGVNYGYTF. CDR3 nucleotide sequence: TGTGCCAGTACTTGGCAGGGGGTTAACTATGGCTACACCTTC.

CDR3 sequence (DNA): TGCGCCAGCAGCCCGTCGACTGGGACTAATGAAAAACTGTTTTTT. Protein sequence: CASSPSTGTNEKLFF. V gene TRBV5-1 combines with J gene TRBJ1-4; no definite D call. The V end was cut by 4 bases, the J end by 2 bases, with 12 bases between. CDR3 length: 15 residues. CDR1 SGHRS and CDR2 YFSETQ come from the germline V gene. The complete variable domain, with remaining parts taken from reference TRBV5-1 and TRBJ1-4, reads KAGVTQTPRYLIKTRGQQVTLSCSPISGHRSVSWYQQTPGQGLQFLFEYFSETQRNKGNFPGRFSGRQFSNSRSEMNVSTLELGDSALYLCASSPSTGTNEKLFFGSGTQLSVL.

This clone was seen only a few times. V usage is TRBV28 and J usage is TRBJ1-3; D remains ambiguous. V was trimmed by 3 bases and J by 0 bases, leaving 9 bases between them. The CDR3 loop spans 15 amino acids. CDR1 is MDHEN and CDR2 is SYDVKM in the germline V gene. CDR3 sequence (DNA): TGTGCCAGCAGTTTCGCGAAGAGCTCTGGAAACACCATATATTTT. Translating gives CASSFAKSSGNTIYF.

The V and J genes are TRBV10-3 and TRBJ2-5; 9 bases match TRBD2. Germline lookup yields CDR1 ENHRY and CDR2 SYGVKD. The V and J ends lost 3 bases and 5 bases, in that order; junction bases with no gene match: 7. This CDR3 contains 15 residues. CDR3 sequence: CAISDSGGRGETQYF. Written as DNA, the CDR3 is TGTGCCATCAGTGATAGCGGGGGCCGCGGGGAGACCCAGTACTTC.

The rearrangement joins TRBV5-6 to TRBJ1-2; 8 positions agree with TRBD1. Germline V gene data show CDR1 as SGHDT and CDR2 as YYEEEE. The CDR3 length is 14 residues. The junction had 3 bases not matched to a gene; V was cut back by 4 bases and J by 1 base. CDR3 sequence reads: CASSGQGGNYGYTF. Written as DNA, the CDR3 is TGTGCCAGCAGCGGACAGGGTGGTAACTATGGCTACACCTTC.

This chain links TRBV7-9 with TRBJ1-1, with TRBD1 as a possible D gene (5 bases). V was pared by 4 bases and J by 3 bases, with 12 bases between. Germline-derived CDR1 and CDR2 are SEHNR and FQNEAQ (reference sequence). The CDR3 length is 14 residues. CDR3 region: CASSSNQGYTEAFF. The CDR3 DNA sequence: TGTGCCAGCAGCTCTAATCAGGGATACACTGAAGCTTTCTTT.

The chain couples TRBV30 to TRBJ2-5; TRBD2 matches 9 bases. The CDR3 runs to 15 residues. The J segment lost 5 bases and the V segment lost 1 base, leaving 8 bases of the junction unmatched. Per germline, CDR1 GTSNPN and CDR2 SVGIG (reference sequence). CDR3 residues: CAWSGAGGPFETQYF. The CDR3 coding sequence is TGTGCCTGGAGTGGGGCGGGAGGGCCCTTTGAGACCCAGTACTTC. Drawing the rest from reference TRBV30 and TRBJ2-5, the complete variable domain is SQTIHQWPATLVQPVGSPLSLECTVEGTSNPNLYWYRQAAGRGLQLLFYSVGIGQISSEVPQNLSASRPQDRQFILSSKKLLLSDSGFYLCAWSGAGGPFETQYFGPGTRLLVL.